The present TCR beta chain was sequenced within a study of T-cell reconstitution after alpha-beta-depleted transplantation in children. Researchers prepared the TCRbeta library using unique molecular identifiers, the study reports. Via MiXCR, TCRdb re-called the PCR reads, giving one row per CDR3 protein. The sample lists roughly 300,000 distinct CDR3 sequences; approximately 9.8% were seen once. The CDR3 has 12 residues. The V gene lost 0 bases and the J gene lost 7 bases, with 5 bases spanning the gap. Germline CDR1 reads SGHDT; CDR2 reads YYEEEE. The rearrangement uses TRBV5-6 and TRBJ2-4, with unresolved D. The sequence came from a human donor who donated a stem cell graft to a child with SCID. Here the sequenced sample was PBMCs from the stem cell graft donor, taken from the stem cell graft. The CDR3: CASSLDGNIQYF. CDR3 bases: TGTGCCAGCAGCTTGGACGGGAACATTCAGTACTTC. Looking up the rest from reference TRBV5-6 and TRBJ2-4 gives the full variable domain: DAGVTQSPTHLIKTRGQQVTLRCSPKSGHDTVSWYQQALGQGPQFIFQYYEEEERQRGNFPDRFSGHQFPNYSSELNVNALLLGDSALYLCASSLDGNIQYFGAGTRLSVL.